This TCR beta chain stems from a study of Graves' ophthalmopathy and Graves' hyperthyroidism. General study points: Cross-validated, the 13-signature model showed 87.88%/81.08% sensitivity/specificity, and 80%/75% in the test set.

Concerning this clonotype: Its antigen is unknown. Since a much larger clone is just one base distant, this may be a read error. This is likely a read error, given that the CDR3 carries no conserved phenylalanine or tryptophan at its end.

Only newly diagnosed hyperthyroidism patients aged 18 to 65, with under 2 months' duration, were enrolled. V gave up 6 bases and J gave up 1 base, with 21 bases separating them. The CDR3 covers 16 residues. Per the germline V gene, CDR1 is SQVTM and CDR2 is ANQGSEA. Beta-chain TCR CDR3 regions were amplified from RNA transcripts. HTBI primers were used in a first-round RT-PCR, which preceded a second-round multiplex PCR. TCRdb processed the multiplex PCR reads anew with MiXCR; each CDR3 protein has one entry. The repertoire holds about 550,000 distinct CDR3 sequences, with roughly 39% as singletons. The chain carries TRBV29-1 and TRBJ2-5; a weak D match, TRBD1 (7 bases). Sequenced material: peripheral blood or thyroid tissue (not recorded which). The receptor comes from an adult man with Graves' hyperthyroidism. CDR3 residues: CSVGQEGVLVQETQYC. The CDR3 DNA follows: TGCAGCGTCGGACAGGAGGGGGTTTTGGTCCAAGAGACCCAGTACTGC.